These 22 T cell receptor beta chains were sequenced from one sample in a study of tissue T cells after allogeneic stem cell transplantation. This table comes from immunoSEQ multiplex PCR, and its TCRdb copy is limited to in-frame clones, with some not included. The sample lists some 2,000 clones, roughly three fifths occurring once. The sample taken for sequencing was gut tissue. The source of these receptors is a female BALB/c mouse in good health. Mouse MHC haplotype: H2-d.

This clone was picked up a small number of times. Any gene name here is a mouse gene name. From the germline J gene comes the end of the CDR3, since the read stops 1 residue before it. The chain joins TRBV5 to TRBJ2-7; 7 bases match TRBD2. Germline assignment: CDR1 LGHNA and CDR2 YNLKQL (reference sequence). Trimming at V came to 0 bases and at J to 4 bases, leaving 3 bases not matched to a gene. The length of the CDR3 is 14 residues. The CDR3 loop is CASSQDGGTYEQYF. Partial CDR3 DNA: TGTGCCAGCAGCCAAGATGGGGGGACGTATGAACAGTAC.

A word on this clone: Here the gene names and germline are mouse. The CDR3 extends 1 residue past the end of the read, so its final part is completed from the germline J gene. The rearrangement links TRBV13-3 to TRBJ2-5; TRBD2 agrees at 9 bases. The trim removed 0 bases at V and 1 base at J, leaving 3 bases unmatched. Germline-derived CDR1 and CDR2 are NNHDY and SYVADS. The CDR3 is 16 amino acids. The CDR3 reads CASSDALGGDQDTQYF. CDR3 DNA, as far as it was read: TGTGCCAGCAGTGATGCCCTGGGGGGGGACCAAGACACCCAGTAC.

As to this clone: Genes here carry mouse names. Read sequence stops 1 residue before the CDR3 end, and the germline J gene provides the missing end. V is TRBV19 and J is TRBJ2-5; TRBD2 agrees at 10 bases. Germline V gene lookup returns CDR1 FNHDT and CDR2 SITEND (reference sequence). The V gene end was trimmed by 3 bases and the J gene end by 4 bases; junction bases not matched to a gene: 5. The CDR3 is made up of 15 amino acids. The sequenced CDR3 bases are TGTGCCAGCAGTACCCTGGGGGGGCGAGAAGACACCCAGTAC. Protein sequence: CASSTLGGREDTQY. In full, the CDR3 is CASSTLGGREDTQYF.

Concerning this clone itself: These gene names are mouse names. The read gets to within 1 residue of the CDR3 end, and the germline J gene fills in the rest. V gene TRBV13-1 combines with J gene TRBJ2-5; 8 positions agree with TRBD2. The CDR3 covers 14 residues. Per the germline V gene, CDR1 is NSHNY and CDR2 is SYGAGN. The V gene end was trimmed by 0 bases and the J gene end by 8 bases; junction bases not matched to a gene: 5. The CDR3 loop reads CASSDGGGAGTQYF. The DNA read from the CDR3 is TGTGCCAGCAGTGATGGGGGGGGCGCTGGCACCCAGTAC.

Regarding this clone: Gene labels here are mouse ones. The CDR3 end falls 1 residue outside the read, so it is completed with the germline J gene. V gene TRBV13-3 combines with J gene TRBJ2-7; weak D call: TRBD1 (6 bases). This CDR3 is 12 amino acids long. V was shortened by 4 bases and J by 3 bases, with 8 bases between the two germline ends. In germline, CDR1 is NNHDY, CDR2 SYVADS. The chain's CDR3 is CASSWDNYEQYF. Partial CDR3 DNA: TGTGCCAGCAGTTGGGACAACTATGAACAGTAC.

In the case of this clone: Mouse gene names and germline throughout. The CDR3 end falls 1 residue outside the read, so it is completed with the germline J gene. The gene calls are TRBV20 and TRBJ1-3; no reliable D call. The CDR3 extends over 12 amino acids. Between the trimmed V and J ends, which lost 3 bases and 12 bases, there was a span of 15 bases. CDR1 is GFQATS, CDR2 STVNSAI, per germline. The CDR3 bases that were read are TGTGGTGCTAGAGACAACCTAGATCTGCTCTAT. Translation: CGARDNLDLLY. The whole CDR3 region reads CGARDNLDLLYF.

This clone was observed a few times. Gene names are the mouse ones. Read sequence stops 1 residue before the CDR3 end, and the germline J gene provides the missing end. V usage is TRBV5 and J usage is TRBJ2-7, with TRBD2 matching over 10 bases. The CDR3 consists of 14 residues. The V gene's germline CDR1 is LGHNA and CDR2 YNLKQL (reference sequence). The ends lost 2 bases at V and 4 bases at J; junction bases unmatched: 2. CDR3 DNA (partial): TGTGCCAGCAGCCAACCGGGACTGGGGTATGAACAGTAC. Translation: CASSQPGLGYEQY. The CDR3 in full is CASSQPGLGYEQYF.

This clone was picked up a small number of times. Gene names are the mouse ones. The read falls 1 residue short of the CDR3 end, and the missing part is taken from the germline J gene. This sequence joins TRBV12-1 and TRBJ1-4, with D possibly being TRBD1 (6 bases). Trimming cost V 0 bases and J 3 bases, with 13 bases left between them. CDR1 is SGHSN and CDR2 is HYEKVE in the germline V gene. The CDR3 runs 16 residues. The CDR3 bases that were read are TGTGCCAGCTCTCTCGGGGCCGGGGGCACCAACGAAAGATTATTT. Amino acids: CASSLGAGGTNERLF. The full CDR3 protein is CASSLGAGGTNERLFF.

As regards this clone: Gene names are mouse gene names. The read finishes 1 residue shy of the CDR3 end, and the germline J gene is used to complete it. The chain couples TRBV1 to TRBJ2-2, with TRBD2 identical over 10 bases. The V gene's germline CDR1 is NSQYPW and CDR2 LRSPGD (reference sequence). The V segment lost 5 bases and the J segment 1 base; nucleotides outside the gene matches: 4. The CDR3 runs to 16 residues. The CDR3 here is CTCSPHWGGNTGQLYF. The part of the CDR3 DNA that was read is TGCACCTGCAGTCCCCACTGGGGGGGAAACACCGGGCAGCTCTAC.

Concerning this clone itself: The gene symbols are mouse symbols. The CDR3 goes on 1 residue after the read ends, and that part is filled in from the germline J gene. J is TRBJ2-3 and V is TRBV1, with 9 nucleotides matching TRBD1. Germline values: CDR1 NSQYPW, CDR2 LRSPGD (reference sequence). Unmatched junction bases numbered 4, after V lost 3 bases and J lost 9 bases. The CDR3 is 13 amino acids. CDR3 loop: CTCSADRGKTLYF. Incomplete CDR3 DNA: TGCACCTGCAGTGCGGACAGGGGAAAGACGCTGTAT.

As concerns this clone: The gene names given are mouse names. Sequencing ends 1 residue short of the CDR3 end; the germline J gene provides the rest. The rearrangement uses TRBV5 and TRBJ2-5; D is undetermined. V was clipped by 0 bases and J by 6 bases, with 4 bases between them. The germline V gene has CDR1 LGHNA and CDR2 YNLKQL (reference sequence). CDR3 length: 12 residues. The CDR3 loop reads CASSQEGDTQYF. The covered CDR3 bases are TGTGCCAGCAGCCAAGAGGGGGACACCCAGTAC.

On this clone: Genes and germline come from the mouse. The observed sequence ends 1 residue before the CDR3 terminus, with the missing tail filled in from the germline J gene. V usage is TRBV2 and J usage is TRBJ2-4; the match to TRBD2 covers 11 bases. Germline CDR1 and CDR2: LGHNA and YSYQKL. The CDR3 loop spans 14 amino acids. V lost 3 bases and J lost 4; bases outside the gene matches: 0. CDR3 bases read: TGTGCCAGCAGCCAGGGACTGGGGGAAAACACCTTGTAC. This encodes CASSQGLGENTLY. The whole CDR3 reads CASSQGLGENTLYF.

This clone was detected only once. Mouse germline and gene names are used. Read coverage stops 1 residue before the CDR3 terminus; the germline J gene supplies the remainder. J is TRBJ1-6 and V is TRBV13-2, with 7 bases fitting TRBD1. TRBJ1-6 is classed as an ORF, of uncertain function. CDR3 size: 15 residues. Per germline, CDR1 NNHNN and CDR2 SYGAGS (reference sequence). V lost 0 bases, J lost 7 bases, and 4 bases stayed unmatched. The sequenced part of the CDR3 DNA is TGTGCCAGCGGTGATGCTAGGGGGCGAAATTCGCCCCTCTAC. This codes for CASGDARGRNSPLY. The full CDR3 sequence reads CASGDARGRNSPLYF.

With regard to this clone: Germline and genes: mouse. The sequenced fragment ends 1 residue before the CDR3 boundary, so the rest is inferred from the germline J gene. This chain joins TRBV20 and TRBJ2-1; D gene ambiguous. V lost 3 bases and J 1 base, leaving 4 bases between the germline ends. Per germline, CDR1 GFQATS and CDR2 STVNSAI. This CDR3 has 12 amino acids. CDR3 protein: CGARQNYAEQFF. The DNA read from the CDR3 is TGTGGTGCTAGACAGAACTATGCTGAGCAGTTC.

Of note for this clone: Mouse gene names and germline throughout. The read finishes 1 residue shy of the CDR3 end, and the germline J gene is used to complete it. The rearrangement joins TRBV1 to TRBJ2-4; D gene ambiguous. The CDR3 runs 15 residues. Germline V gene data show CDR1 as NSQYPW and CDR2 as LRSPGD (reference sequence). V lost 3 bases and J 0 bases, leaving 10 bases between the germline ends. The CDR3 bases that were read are TGCACCTGCAGTGCCGCCGCGGCTAGTCAAAACACCTTGTAC. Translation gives CTCSAAAASQNTLY. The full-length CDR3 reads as CTCSAAAASQNTLYF.

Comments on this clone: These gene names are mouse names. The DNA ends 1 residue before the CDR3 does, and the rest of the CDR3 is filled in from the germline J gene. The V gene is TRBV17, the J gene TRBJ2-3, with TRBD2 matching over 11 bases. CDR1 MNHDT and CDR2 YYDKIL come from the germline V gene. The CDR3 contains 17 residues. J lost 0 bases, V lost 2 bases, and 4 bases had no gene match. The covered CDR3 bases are TGTGCTAGCAGTAGAACTGGGGGGGCGCGAAGTGCAGAAACGCTGTAT. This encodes CASSRTGGARSAETLY. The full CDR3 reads CASSRTGGARSAETLYF. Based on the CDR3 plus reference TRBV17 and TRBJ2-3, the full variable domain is DTTVKQNPRYKLARVGKPVNLICSQTMNHDTMYWYQKKPNQAPKLLLFYYDKILNREADTFEKFQSSRPNNSFCSLYIGSAGLEYSAMYLCASSRTGGARSAETLYFGSGTRLTVL.

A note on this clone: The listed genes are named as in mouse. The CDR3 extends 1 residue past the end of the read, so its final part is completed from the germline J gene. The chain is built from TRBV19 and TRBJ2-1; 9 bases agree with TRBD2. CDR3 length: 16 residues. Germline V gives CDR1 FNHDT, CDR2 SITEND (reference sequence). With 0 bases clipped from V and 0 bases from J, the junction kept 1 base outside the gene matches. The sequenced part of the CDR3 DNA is TGTGCCAGCAGTATAGACTGGGGGGTTAACTATGCTGAGCAGTTC. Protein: CASSIDWGVNYAEQF. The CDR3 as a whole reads CASSIDWGVNYAEQFF.

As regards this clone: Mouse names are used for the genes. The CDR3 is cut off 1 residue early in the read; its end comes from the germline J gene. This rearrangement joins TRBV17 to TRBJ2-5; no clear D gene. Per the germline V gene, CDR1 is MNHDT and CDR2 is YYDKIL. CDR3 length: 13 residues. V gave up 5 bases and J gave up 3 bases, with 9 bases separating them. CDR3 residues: CASSRTFQDTQYF. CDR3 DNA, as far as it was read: TGTGCTAGCAGTCGGACCTTTCAAGACACCCAGTAC. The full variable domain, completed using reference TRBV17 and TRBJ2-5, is DTTVKQNPRYKLARVGKPVNLICSQTMNHDTMYWYQKKPNQAPKLLLFYYDKILNREADTFEKFQSSRPNNSFCSLYIGSAGLEYSAMYLCASSRTFQDTQYFGPGTRLLVL.

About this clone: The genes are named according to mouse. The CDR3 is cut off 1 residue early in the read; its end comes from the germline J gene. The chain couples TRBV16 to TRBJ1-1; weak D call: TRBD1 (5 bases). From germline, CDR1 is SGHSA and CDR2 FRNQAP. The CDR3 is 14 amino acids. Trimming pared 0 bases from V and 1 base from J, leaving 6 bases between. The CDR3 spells CASSLDQGNTEVFF. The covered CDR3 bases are TGTGCAAGCAGCTTAGATCAGGGGAACACAGAAGTCTTC. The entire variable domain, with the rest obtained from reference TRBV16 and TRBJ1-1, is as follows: NAGVIQTPRHKVTGKGQEATLWCEPISGHSAVFWYRQTIVQGLEFLTYFRNQAPIDDSGMPKERFSAQMPNQSHSTLKIQSTQPQDSAVYLCASSLDQGNTEVFFGKGTRLTVV.

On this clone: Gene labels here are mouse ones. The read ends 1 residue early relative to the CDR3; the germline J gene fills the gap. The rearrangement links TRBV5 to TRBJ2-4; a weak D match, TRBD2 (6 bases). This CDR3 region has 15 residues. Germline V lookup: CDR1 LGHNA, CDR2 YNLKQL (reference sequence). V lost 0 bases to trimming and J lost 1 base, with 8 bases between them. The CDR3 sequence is CASSQELGGQNTLYF. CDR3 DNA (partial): TGTGCCAGCAGCCAAGAACTGGGCGGTCAAAACACCTTGTAC.

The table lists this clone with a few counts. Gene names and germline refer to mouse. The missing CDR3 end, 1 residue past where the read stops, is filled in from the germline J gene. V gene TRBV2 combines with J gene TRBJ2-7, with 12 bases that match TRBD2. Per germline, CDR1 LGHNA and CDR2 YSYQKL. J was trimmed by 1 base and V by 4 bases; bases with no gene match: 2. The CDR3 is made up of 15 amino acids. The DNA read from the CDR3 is TGTGCCAGCAGCCGCGGGACTGGGGGGTCCTATGAACAGTAC. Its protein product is CASSRGTGGSYEQY. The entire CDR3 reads CASSRGTGGSYEQYF.

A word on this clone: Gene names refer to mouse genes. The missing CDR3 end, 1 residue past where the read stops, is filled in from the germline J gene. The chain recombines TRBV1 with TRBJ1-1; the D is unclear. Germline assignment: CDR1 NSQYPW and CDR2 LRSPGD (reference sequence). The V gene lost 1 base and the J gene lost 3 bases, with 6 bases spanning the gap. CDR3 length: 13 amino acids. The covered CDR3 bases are TGCACCTGCAGTGCAGCGGGGTACACAGAAGTCTTC. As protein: CTCSAAGYTEVF. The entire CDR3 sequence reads CTCSAAGYTEVFF. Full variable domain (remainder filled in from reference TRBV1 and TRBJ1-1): VTLLEQNPRWRLVPRGQAVNLRCILKNSQYPWMSWYQQDLQKQLQWLFTLRSPGDKEVKSLPGADYLATRVTDTELRLQVANMSQGRTLYCTCSAAGYTEVFFGKGTRLTVV.